This TCR beta chain was sequenced for a study of T cell responses to AZD1222 COVID-19 vaccine. CDR1 and CDR2 (germline): SEHNR, FQNEAQ (reference sequence). V trimming: 8 bases; J trimming: 2 bases; junction bases outside the gene matches: 12. The CDR3 loop spans 16 amino acids. TCRdb's copy holds only in-frame clones and misses some; the assay was immunoSEQ multiplex PCR. The repertoire has about 110,000 clones, roughly 84% of them found once; the top ten carry 3.3%. The sequence was obtained from an adult in good health. V usage is TRBV7-9 and J usage is TRBJ2-1; 7 bases are a match to TRBD1. The sequences come from peripheral blood, collected on day 0 of AZD1222 vaccination. CDR3 nucleotides: TGTGCCAGCGACCCACGACCGGGACAGCCCTACAATGAGCAGTTCTTC. Translated: CASDPRPGQPYNEQFF.